The next 9 T cell receptor beta chains were all read from a single sample in a study of response to subunit inactivated influenza vaccine. TCRdb independently ran MiXCR on the RT-PCR reads; one entry per CDR3 protein. Counted here are hundreds of thousands of distinct CDR3 sequences, 12% to 15% occurring once; the ten biggest clones make up less than 8.5%. The sequenced sample was PBMCs from blood, obtained approximately 15 days before vaccination. The receptors were gathered from a man in his forties or fifties who received an inactivated influenza vaccine.

The chain has TRBV7-3 and TRBJ2-1, with D perhaps TRBD1 (5 bases). The CDR3 is 19 residues long. Deletions cut 3 bases from V and 3 bases from J, with 24 bases between. The germline CDR1 and CDR2 sequences are SGHTA and FQGTGA. In nucleotides, the CDR3 is TGTGCCAGCAGCTTGGGGCCTATCTCGGGCTCGAAGGGCTACAATGAGCAGTTCTTC. Its translation: CASSLGPISGSKGYNEQFF.

In this sample, this clonotype turned up a few times. The J gene is TRBJ2-7, the V gene TRBV7-8, with TRBD1 as a possible D gene (6 bases). The CDR3 is made up of 13 amino acids. Germline V gene data show CDR1 as SGHVS and CDR2 as FQNEAQ. Trimming took 1 base from V and 4 from J, leaving 8 bases between them. CDR3 sequence: CASSLDQGYEQYF. Written as DNA, the CDR3 is TGTGCCAGCAGCTTAGACCAGGGGTACGAGCAGTACTTC.

The chain joins TRBV6-2 or TRBV6-3 to TRBJ1-2; no clear D gene. The germline V and J ends were trimmed by 7 bases and 3 bases, with 18 bases remaining between them. This CDR3 contains 15 residues. CDR1 MNHEY and CDR2 SVGEGT come from the germline V gene. CDR3 residues: CASTTLTGNDYGYTF. The CDR3 DNA follows: TGTGCCAGCACCACCTTGACTGGAAACGACTATGGCTACACCTTC.

The V call is TRBV19, the J call TRBJ1-6, with unresolved D. This CDR3 is 16 amino acids long. V lost 5 bases and J lost 4, with 15 bases in between. Germline assignment: CDR1 LNHDA and CDR2 SQIVND (reference sequence). CDR3 in amino acids: CASSLEALGYNSPLHF. For the CDR3, the DNA is TGTGCCAGTAGTTTGGAGGCTCTGGGGTATAATTCACCCCTCCACTTT.

The chain combines TRBV20-1 with TRBJ2-1, with D possibly being TRBD2 (7 bases). Trimming shortened V by 6 bases and J by 12 bases, and 21 bases separated the two germline ends. Germline loops: CDR1 DFQATT, CDR2 SNEGSKA (reference sequence). The CDR3 totals 13 residues. CDR3 region: CSARGGGQVVQFF. CDR3 DNA: TGCAGTGCCCGAGGGGGGGGCCAGGTCGTGCAGTTCTTC.

This clonotype has only a few counts. The chain carries TRBV7-2 and TRBJ2-6; D not resolved. The CDR3 sequence is 15 residues long. The germline CDR1 and CDR2 sequences are SGHTA and FQGNSA. The V end was cut by 5 bases, the J end by 0 bases, with 8 bases between. Here the CDR3 reads CASSLRFSGANVLTF. CDR3 coding DNA: TGTGCCAGCAGCCTTCGCTTCTCTGGGGCCAACGTCCTGACTTTC.

V gene TRBV5-5 combines with J gene TRBJ2-7; possibly TRBD1 or TRBD2 for D (6 bases each). Trimming stripped 1 base from V and 2 bases from J, with 13 bases between. Germline CDR1 SGHKS, CDR2 YYEKEE (reference sequence). The CDR3 contains 15 residues. CDR3 in DNA: TGTGCCAGCAGCTTGATAATGGGGGGCACCTACGAGCAGTACTTC. Encoded protein: CASSLIMGGTYEQYF.

The V call is TRBV9, the J call TRBJ2-2; D possibly corresponds to TRBD2 (6 bases). The V end was cut by 0 bases, the J end by 3 bases, with 12 bases between. CDR3 size: 16 residues. CDR1 SGDLS and CDR2 YYNGEE come from the germline V gene. The CDR3 here is CASSVGAGTDTGELFF. DNA for the CDR3: TGTGCCAGCAGCGTAGGTGCGGGGACGGACACCGGGGAGCTGTTTTTT.

This rearrangement joins TRBV15 to TRBJ2-7; 12 positions agree with TRBD2. The CDR3 loop spans 14 amino acids. Germline V gene lookup returns CDR1 LNHNV and CDR2 YYDKDF (reference sequence). V lost 3 bases, J lost 4 bases, and 1 base stayed unmatched. The CDR3 protein is CATSRGTSGYEQYF. CDR3 DNA: TGTGCCACCAGCAGGGGGACTAGCGGGTACGAGCAGTACTTC.